These 28 T cell receptor beta chains were sequenced from one sample in a study of T cell repertoires in cytomegalovirus infection. TCRdb re-called the reads with MiXCR, one entry per CDR3 protein. The table includes around 630,000 distinct CDR3 sequences, roughly 24% detected once. The material sequenced was CD8+ T cells from PBMCs. The receptors were gathered from a human donor in good health (CMV status not recorded). Some clones in this sample may be carry-over from other donors' samples.

Comment on this clonotype: Given a much more abundant clone one base away, this may be a read error. The gene calls are TRBV7-9 and TRBJ2-1; 7 bases agree with TRBD1. The CDR3 totals 14 residues. Germline V gene sequence: CDR1 SEHNR, CDR2 FQNEAQ (reference sequence). V gave up 6 bases and J gave up 5 bases; unmatched junction bases: 7. DNA for the CDR3: TGTGCCAGCAGTGGACAGGTGGAAAACAATGAGCAGTTCTTC. This gives the protein CASSGQVENNEQFF. Based on the CDR3 plus reference TRBV7-9 and TRBJ2-1, the full variable domain is DTGVSQNPRHKITKRGQNVTFRCDPISEHNRLYWYRQTLGQGPEFLTYFQNEAQLEKSRLLSDRFSAERPKGSFSTLEIQRTEQGDSAMYLCASSGQVENNEQFFGPGTRLTVL.

This clonotype showed up just a few times. This chain uses TRBV5-5 with TRBJ2-2; D is unclear. The CDR3 spans 14 residues. The V gene lost 6 bases and the J gene lost 3 bases, with 12 bases spanning the gap. From germline, CDR1 is SGHKS and CDR2 YYEKEE (reference sequence). In DNA, the CDR3 is TGTGCCAGCACCCCCGCGACTTACACCGGGGAGCTGTTTTTT. Encoded protein: CASTPATYTGELFF.

This clonotype was found many times. The V call is TRBV7-8, the J call TRBJ2-7; the D gene is possibly TRBD1 (6 bases). The germline CDR1 and CDR2 sequences are SGHVS and FQNEAQ. The CDR3 runs 13 residues. V lost 5 bases to trimming and J lost 6 bases, with 14 bases between them. CDR3 DNA sequence: TGTGCCAGCAGCGCCACAGGGAAGGGCGAGCAGTACGTC. Amino acid sequence: CASSATGKGEQYV.

Of note for this clonotype: No conserved phenylalanine or tryptophan is present at the end of the CDR3, so a read error is the likely explanation. The J gene is TRBJ1-2, the V gene TRBV28, with no clear D. This CDR3 has 17 residues. Germline assignment: CDR1 MDHEN and CDR2 SYDVKM. CDR3 nucleotides: TGTGCTAGCACCCCCGCGGTCCTGCTGCTTCCGAGCTATGGCTACACCTAC. Its protein is CASTPAVLLLPSYGYTY.

The chain uses TRBV5-1 and TRBJ1-5; the D is unclear. The CDR3 contains 15 residues. The germline V and J ends were trimmed by 6 bases and 0 bases, with 13 bases remaining between them. The germline gives CDR1 SGHRS, CDR2 YFSETQ. The CDR3 is CASISRRHSNQPQHF. Here the CDR3 DNA reads TGCGCCAGCATCTCTCGACGACATAGCAATCAGCCCCAGCATTTT.

The sample holds a few counts of this clonotype. The J gene is TRBJ2-7, the V gene TRBV6-5; D not resolved. Trimming cost V 0 bases and J 4 bases, with 7 bases left between them. The V gene's germline CDR1 is MNHEY and CDR2 SVGAGI. This CDR3 has 13 residues. The CDR3 coding sequence is TGTGCCAGCAGTTACTCGGACGGGTACGAGCAGTACTTC. It encodes CASSYSDGYEQYF.

CDR3 sequence: CASRPDRAGYGYTF. Here the CDR3 DNA reads TGTGCCAGCAGACCCGACAGGGCGGGCTATGGCTACACCTTC. V and J are TRBV7-4 and TRBJ1-2; 7 positions agree with TRBD1. Germline assignment: CDR1 SGHVT and CDR2 SQSDAQ. J gave up 4 bases and V 6 bases, and 8 bases lay outside the gene matches. The CDR3 is 14 residues long.

This clonotype has at least ten counts. The chain recombines TRBV7-6 with TRBJ2-7; D is tentatively TRBD1 or TRBD2 (7 bases each). There are 15 residues in the CDR3. The ends were cut back, 0 bases at V and 4 bases at J, with 13 bases in the middle. Germline CDR1 SGHVS, CDR2 FNYEAQ. CDR3 sequence: CASSLAQGGTYEQYF. CDR3 DNA sequence: TGTGCCAGCAGCTTAGCCCAGGGGGGGACATACGAGCAGTACTTC.

This clonotype was recorded a few times. The V and J genes are TRBV20-1 and TRBJ1-1; a weak D match, TRBD1 (5 bases). CDR3 size: 16 residues. Germline lookup yields CDR1 DFQATT and CDR2 SNEGSKA (reference sequence). Between the trimmed V and J ends, which lost 2 bases and 3 bases, there was a span of 19 bases. CDR3 DNA: TGCAGTGCTAGACCAACAGGTCCTTGGGGCTACACTGAAGCTTTCTTT. Translation gives CSARPTGPWGYTEAFF.

This clonotype was seen at least ten times. The rearrangement joins TRBV9 to TRBJ2-1; unclear D gene. The CDR3 runs to 12 residues. Trimming cost V 5 bases and J 6 bases, with 9 bases left between them. The germline gives CDR1 SGDLS, CDR2 YYNGEE. The CDR3 reads CASRGDGNEQFF. In nucleotides, the CDR3 is TGTGCCAGCAGAGGCGACGGCAATGAGCAGTTCTTC. Full variable domain (missing parts from reference TRBV9 and TRBJ2-1): DSGVTQTPKHLITATGQRVTLRCSPRSGDLSVYWYQQSLDQGLQFLIQYYNGEERAKGNILERFSAQQFPDLHSELNLSSLELGDSALYFCASRGDGNEQFFGPGTRLTVL.

This clonotype showed up many times. The V call is TRBV19, the J call TRBJ1-1; D is unclear. Germline V gives CDR1 LNHDA, CDR2 SQIVND (reference sequence). Trimming shortened V by 1 base and J by 0 bases, and 3 bases separated the two germline ends. This CDR3 is 13 amino acids long. CDR3: CASSIGMNTEAFF. The CDR3 DNA is TGTGCCAGTAGTATAGGCATGAACACTGAAGCTTTCTTT.

This clonotype appeared a few times. The CDR3 reads CASSGTGVEQFF. DNA for the CDR3: TGTGCCAGCAGCGGGACGGGGGTAGAGCAGTTCTTC. The genes are TRBV6-2 or TRBV6-3 and TRBJ2-1, with D possibly TRBD2 on 6 matching bases. The V gene's germline CDR1 is MNHEY and CDR2 SVGEGT. This CDR3 is built from 12 residues. Trimming took 6 bases from V and 10 from J, leaving 13 bases between them.

This clonotype was seen repeatedly, ten times or more. This sequence joins TRBV7-9 and TRBJ1-5; unclear D gene. This CDR3 spans 13 amino acids. Germline CDR1 and CDR2: SEHNR and FQNEAQ (reference sequence). V was cut by 8 bases and J by 5 bases, with 13 bases left in between. The CDR3, as DNA: TGTGCCAGCTCGGTTATAGGAGATCAGCCCCAGCATTTT. It translates to CASSVIGDQPQHF.

In regard to this clonotype: A much more abundant neighbour one base away suggests this may be a read error. J is TRBJ2-3 and V is TRBV12-3 or TRBV12-4; no clear D. The CDR3 consists of 13 residues. The DNA for the CDR3 is TGTGCCAGCAGTCCAACCACCACAAATACGCAGTATTTT. This gives the protein CASSPTTTNTQYF.

The chain employs TRBV28 and TRBJ2-1; D may be TRBD2 (7 bases). The length of the CDR3 is 14 residues. The germline V and J ends were trimmed by 3 bases and 5 bases, with 11 bases remaining between them. Per germline, CDR1 MDHEN and CDR2 SYDVKM. In nucleotides, the CDR3 is TGTGCCAGCAGTTTTGGGGGGGCAAACAATGAGCAGTTCTTC. Translated, it gives CASSFGGANNEQFF.

The rearrangement joins TRBV12-5 to TRBJ2-3; TRBD2 matches at 7 bases. This CDR3 contains 17 residues. Per the germline V gene, CDR1 is LGHNT and CDR2 is FRNRAP. J lost 5 bases, V lost 4 bases, and 15 bases had no gene match. Here the CDR3 DNA reads TGTGCTAGTGGTTCACCTGAGGAAGCGGGGAAGCAAGATACGCAGTATTTT. Translated, it gives CASGSPEEAGKQDTQYF.

This clonotype was seen a handful of times. The chain has TRBV9 and TRBJ2-1; maybe TRBD2 (5 bases). V was clipped by 0 bases and J by 10 bases, with 17 bases between them. Germline values: CDR1 SGDLS, CDR2 YYNGEE. CDR3 size: 15 residues. CDR3 residues: CASSVETATRGEQFF. CDR3 nucleotides: TGTGCCAGCAGCGTAGAAACTGCTACTAGAGGGGAGCAGTTCTTC.

V is TRBV6-5 and J is TRBJ2-2; D might be TRBD2 (7 bases). The CDR3 covers 17 residues. The germline V gene encodes CDR1 MNHEY and CDR2 SVGAGI. V was cut by 4 bases and J by 0 bases, with 15 bases left in between. The CDR3 DNA sequence: TGTGCCAGCAGTTCCCCGGGGGGCAGGGCGAACACCGGGGAGCTGTTTTTT. Protein product: CASSSPGGRANTGELFF.

In this sample, this clonotype turned up many times. V gene TRBV28 combines with J gene TRBJ2-1; D may match TRBD1 or TRBD2 (5 bases each). The germline CDR1 and CDR2 sequences are MDHEN and SYDVKM. CDR3 size: 14 residues. V dropped 2 bases and J dropped 4 bases, with 9 bases sitting between them. This CDR3 reads CASSLRGLYNEQFF. CDR3 DNA: TGTGCCAGCAGTTTACGGGGCCTGTACAATGAGCAGTTCTTC.

This chain uses TRBV15 with TRBJ1-4, with D maybe TRBD1 (6 bases). The CDR3 sequence is 15 residues long. The ends were cut back, 0 bases at V and 5 bases at J, with 10 bases in the middle. Germline V gene lookup returns CDR1 LNHNV and CDR2 YYDKDF (reference sequence). The CDR3 loop reads CATSREKQGNEKLFF. The CDR3, as DNA: TGTGCCACCAGCAGAGAAAAGCAGGGGAATGAAAAACTGTTTTTT.

This clonotype has a handful of counts. The genes are TRBV12-3 or TRBV12-4 and TRBJ2-1; 7 positions agree with TRBD1. The V gene end was trimmed by 4 bases and the J gene end by 7 bases; junction bases not matched to a gene: 7. The CDR3 is 14 amino acids. In DNA form, the CDR3 reads TGTGCCAGCAGTTCGTGGACAGGTCTGAATGAGCAGTTCTTC. Encoded protein: CASSSWTGLNEQFF.

This clonotype was observed a few times. The chain employs TRBV20-1 and TRBJ1-5; 11 bases line up with TRBD1. CDR3 length: 15 amino acids. CDR1 is DFQATT and CDR2 is SNEGSKA in the germline V gene (reference sequence). Losses at the gene ends were 0 bases for V and 6 bases for J; bases not matched to a gene: 4. The CDR3 loop is CSARDWTGGGQPQHF. The CDR3 DNA sequence: TGCAGTGCTAGAGATTGGACAGGGGGCGGTCAGCCCCAGCATTTT.

V and J are TRBV5-1 and TRBJ2-1; D unresolved. The CDR3 is made up of 14 amino acids. Deletions cut 0 bases from V and 4 bases from J, with 8 bases between. Per the germline V gene, CDR1 is SGHRS and CDR2 is YFSETQ. CDR3 in DNA: TGCGCCAGCAGCTTGGGGGAACCGTACAATGAGCAGTTCTTC. It is translated as CASSLGEPYNEQFF.

In this sample, this clonotype turned up many times. The genes are TRBV7-8 and TRBJ1-4; D is ambiguous. V was cut by 5 bases and J by 3 bases, with 13 bases left in between. The germline CDR1 and CDR2 sequences are SGHVS and FQNEAQ. CDR3 length: 15 residues. The CDR3 sequence: CASSPIELSNEKLFF. The CDR3 bases are TGTGCCAGCAGCCCTATTGAGCTGTCTAATGAAAAACTGTTTTTT.

This clonotype was detected many times. This sequence joins TRBV7-6 and TRBJ2-5; weak D call: TRBD2 (6 bases). There are 16 residues in the CDR3. Germline V CDR1 and CDR2: SGHVS, FNYEAQ. V lost 4 bases and J 5 bases, leaving 20 bases between the germline ends. In DNA form, the CDR3 reads TGTGCCAGCAGCTCAATAGCGGACGCTCGGAGGGAGACCCAGTACTTC. This codes for CASSSIADARRETQYF.

Notes on this clonotype: Possible read error: a much larger clone is one base away. CDR3 DNA: TGTGCCAGCAGCCTAGCAGGGGCTCAGCCCTCTGGAAACACCATATATTTT. Amino acid sequence: CASSLAGAQPSGNTIYF. V gene TRBV28 combines with J gene TRBJ1-3, with a possible D match to TRBD1 (6 bases). Trimming stripped 6 bases from V and 0 bases from J, with 18 bases between. Per the germline V gene, CDR1 is MDHEN and CDR2 is SYDVKM. This CDR3 is 17 amino acids long.

The sample holds a few counts of this clonotype. J is TRBJ2-7 and V is TRBV29-1; D unresolved. The length of the CDR3 is 11 residues. Germline CDR1 and CDR2: SQVTM and ANQGSEA. V was cut by 6 bases and J by 3 bases, with 9 bases left in between. The CDR3 spells CSVVYDYEQYF. The CDR3 bases are TGCAGCGTGGTCTACGACTACGAGCAGTACTTC.

This clonotype was detected ten times or more. The chain uses TRBV29-1 and TRBJ2-1, with TRBD2 matching 13 bases. Germline V gives CDR1 SQVTM, CDR2 ANQGSEA. The V gene end was trimmed by 5 bases and the J gene end by 5 bases; junction bases not matched to a gene: 3. The CDR3 extends over 14 amino acids. In nucleotides, the CDR3 is TGCAGCGTTACCGGACTAGCGGGGGACAATGAGCAGTTCTTC. Translation gives CSVTGLAGDNEQFF.